The source of this TCR beta chain is a study of T cell changes during pregnancy in multiple sclerosis. Sequencing used immunoSEQ multiplex PCR; TCRdb keeps in-frame clones, though not all of them. The data hold around 50,000 clones, with 95% observed a single time. About this clone: An end of the junction differs from the germline gene, which may be a read error.

Germline CDR1 is SNHLY and CDR2 is FYNNEI. The CDR3 consists of 15 residues. The specimen comprised CD8+ T cells from peripheral blood mononuclear cells, sampled in the first trimester of pregnancy. This sequence joins TRBV2 and TRBJ2-1; 10 bases are shared with TRBD2. The TCR was taken from a female donor with multiple sclerosis, enrolled in a pregnancy study. The CDR3, as DNA: TGCGGTGGGGCTAGCGGGAGCCCCTCCTACAATGAGCAGTTCTTC. It encodes CGGASGSPSYNEQFF.